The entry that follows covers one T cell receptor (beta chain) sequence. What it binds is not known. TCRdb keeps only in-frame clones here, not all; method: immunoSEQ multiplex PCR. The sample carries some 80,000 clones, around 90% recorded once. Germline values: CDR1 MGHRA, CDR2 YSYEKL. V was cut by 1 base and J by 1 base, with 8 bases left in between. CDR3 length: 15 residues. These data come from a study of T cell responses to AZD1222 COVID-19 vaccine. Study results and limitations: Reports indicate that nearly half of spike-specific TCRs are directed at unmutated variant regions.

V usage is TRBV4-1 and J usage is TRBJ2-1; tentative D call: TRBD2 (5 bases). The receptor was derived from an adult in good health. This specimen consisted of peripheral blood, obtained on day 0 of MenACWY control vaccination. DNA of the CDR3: TGCGCCAGCAGCCAAGCACCGGGGTCCTACAATGAGCAGTTCTTC. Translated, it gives CASSQAPGSYNEQFF.